A selection of T cell receptor beta chains follows, all from one sample in a study of blood T cell repertoires in COVID-19. Some clones are missing from TCRdb's copy, which holds only in-frame ones; the method was immunoSEQ multiplex PCR. The repertoire includes 110,000 to 150,000 clones, around 72% of them detected once, and just under 2% sits in the top ten. Sequencing was carried out using peripheral blood. Receptors were obtained from a woman aged 55-69 years with acute or convalescent COVID-19. CDR3s include the opening cysteine and the closing phenylalanine or tryptophan. D genes are given only for firm matches. Not all rows give a size; the values are once, few, many and, for expanded clones, a class.

cdr3_nt cdr3_aa j_call v_call d_call clone_size
TGTGCCAGCAGTTACGGACAGGTATCAGATACGCAGTATTTT CASSYGQVSDTQYF TRBJ2-3 TRBV6-5 TRBD1 once
TGTGCCTGGGACTCCTTAACCTACGAGCAGTACTTC CAWDSLTYEQYF TRBJ2-7 TRBV30 . .
TGTGCCAGCAGCACTGACCCCGGGAGCAGCTCCTACGAGCAGTACTTC CASSTDPGSSSYEQYF TRBJ2-7 TRBV5-6 . .
TGCAGTGCTAGTACCGGGAGGATTTACAATGAGCAGTTCTTC CSASTGRIYNEQFF TRBJ2-1 TRBV20-1 TRBD2 few
TGTGCCAGCAGCTCTAAAAGGGAGTCGCGCGAGCAGTACTTC CASSSKRESREQYF TRBJ2-7 TRBV5-4 . .
TGTGCCTGGAGATCAGCGGGAGAACTAGATACGCAGTATTTT CAWRSAGELDTQYF TRBJ2-3 TRBV30 TRBD2 .
TGTGCCAGTAGTATTGGACTAGCGGTACCCACCGGGGAGCTGTTTTTT CASSIGLAVPTGELFF TRBJ2-2 TRBV19 TRBD2 once
TGTGCCAGCAGCTTAGAGGGACAGGGAGCGAATGAGCAGTTCTTC CASSLEGQGANEQFF TRBJ2-1 TRBV11-3 TRBD1 .
TGTGCCAGCAGGGGACAGGGTTACTCCTACGAGCAGTACTTC CASRGQGYSYEQYF TRBJ2-7 TRBV28 TRBD1 .
TGTGCCAGCAGTTTAGGAGCGAGGCAGTTCTTC CASSLGARQFF TRBJ2-1 TRBV12-3/TRBV12-4 . .
TGTGCCAGCAACGCACCCGGGGGAGATACGCAGTATTTT CASNAPGGDTQYF TRBJ2-3 TRBV6-6 . .
TGCGCCAGCAGCGGGACAGGGAGGAATGAGCAGTTCTTC CASSGTGRNEQFF TRBJ2-1 TRBV5-1 TRBD1 .
TGTGCCACCAGTGATAACAGGGACGGCTACGAGCAGTACTTC CATSDNRDGYEQYF TRBJ2-7 TRBV24-1 . .
TGCGCCAGCAGCTTGCTGATAAAAGCGGGAGGTAACGAGCAGTACTTC CASSLLIKAGGNEQYF TRBJ2-7 TRBV5-1 TRBD2 .
TGTGCCAGCAGCATTCTTCTTAACCAGGTAGAAGCTTTCTTT CASSILLNQVEAFF TRBJ1-1 TRBV6-5 . .
TGTGCCAGTACAAAACAGGTTGGCTATGGCTACACCTTC CASTKQVGYGYTF TRBJ1-2 TRBV28 . .
TGCGCCAGCCATGACAGGGGGGACACCGGGGAGCTGTTTTTT CASHDRGDTGELFF TRBJ2-2 TRBV5-1 TRBD1 .
TGTGCCAGCAGACCAGACACGACCTATGGCTACACCTTC CASRPDTTYGYTF TRBJ1-2 TRBV6-5 . .
TGTGCCAGCAGTCGACAGGGGTTAGGTTCACCCCTCCACTTT CASSRQGLGSPLHF TRBJ1-6 TRBV28 TRBD1 once
TGTGCCAGCAGCCCACAGGGTCACGAGCAGTACTTC CASSPQGHEQYF TRBJ2-7 TRBV7-9 . .
TGTGCCAGCAGCTTCCGGGAAAAACTGTTTTTT CASSFREKLFF TRBJ1-4 TRBV13 . .
TGTGCCAGCAGTGTAAAGCTTGGCTACACCTTC CASSVKLGYTF TRBJ1-2 TRBV2 . few
TGTGCCAGCAGCTTAGATCTTCAGGATGAGCAGTTCTTC CASSLDLQDEQFF TRBJ2-1 TRBV11-2 . once
TGTGCCAGCAGCCAGGGAGGGACGAAGACCCAGTACTTC CASSQGGTKTQYF TRBJ2-5 TRBV14 TRBD2 .
TGCGCCAGCAGCCAGGGACTCAAAAACACAGATACGCAGTATTTT CASSQGLKNTDTQYF TRBJ2-3 TRBV5-1 . .
TGTGCCAGCAGCCGGGGATTAGCGGATCTCACAGATACGCAGTATTTT CASSRGLADLTDTQYF TRBJ2-3 TRBV9 . .
TGTGCCAGCAGCCAGACAGGGGGCAATCAGCCCCAGCATTTT CASSQTGGNQPQHF TRBJ1-5 TRBV11-2 TRBD1 .